This paragraph covers one T cell receptor beta chain sequence. Caucasian adults living in Nashville, Tennessee, provided all samples. V trimming: 0 bases; J trimming: 8 bases; junction bases outside the gene matches: 13. The CDR3 extends over 18 amino acids. Per the germline V gene, CDR1 is MGHRA and CDR2 is YSYEKL. The data derive from a study of shared clonotypes between healthy human individuals. Template for every sorted-subset replicate PCR totaled around 210 ng DNA, tens of thousands of T cell genomes. Sequenced by immunoSEQ multiplex PCR; TCRdb stores in-frame clones only, minus some. The table lists around 1,000,000 clones, around 77% of them singletons, with about 0.89% in the top ten.

Source material: memory CD4+ T cells from PBMCs. Subset described: CD45RA-negative fraction. This rearrangement joins TRBV4-1 to TRBJ2-1; 10 bases fit TRBD1. The clonotype was recovered from a man between 18 and 35 years old in good health. Some clones in this sample may be carry-over from other donors' samples. CDR3 DNA sequence: TGCGCCAGCAGCCAAGACCCCCGTCCTGAGACAGGGGGCGATGAGCAGTTCTTC. Amino acid sequence: CASSQDPRPETGGDEQFF.